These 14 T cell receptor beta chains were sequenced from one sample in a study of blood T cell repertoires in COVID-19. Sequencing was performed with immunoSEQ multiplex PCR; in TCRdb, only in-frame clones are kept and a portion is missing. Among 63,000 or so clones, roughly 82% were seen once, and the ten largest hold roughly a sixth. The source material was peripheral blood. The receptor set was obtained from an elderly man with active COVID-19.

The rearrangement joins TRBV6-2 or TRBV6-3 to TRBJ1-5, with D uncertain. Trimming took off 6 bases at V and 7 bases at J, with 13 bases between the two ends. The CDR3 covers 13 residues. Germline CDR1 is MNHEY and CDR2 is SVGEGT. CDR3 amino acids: CASSHNGVQPQHF. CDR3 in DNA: TGTGCCAGCAGCCACAACGGGGTCCAGCCCCAGCATTTT.

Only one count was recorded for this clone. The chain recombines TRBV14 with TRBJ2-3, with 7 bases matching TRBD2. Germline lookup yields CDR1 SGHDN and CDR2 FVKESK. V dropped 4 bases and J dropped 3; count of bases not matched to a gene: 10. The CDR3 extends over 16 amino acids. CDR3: CASSPGGGIRTDTQYF. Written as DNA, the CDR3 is TGTGCCAGCAGCCCGGGAGGAGGGATAAGAACAGATACGCAGTATTTT.

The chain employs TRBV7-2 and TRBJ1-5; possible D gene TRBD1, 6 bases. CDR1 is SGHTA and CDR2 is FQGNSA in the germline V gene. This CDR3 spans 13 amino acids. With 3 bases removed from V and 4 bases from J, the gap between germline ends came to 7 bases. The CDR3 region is CASSFGQNQPQHF. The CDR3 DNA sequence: TGTGCCAGCAGCTTCGGACAGAATCAGCCCCAGCATTTT.

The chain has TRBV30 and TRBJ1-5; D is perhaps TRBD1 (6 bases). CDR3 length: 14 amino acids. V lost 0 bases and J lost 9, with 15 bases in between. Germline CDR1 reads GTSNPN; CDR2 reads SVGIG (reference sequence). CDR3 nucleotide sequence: TGTGCCTGGAGTGTCAGGGGATTCGGAGGGCCCCAGCATTTT. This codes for CAWSVRGFGGPQHF.

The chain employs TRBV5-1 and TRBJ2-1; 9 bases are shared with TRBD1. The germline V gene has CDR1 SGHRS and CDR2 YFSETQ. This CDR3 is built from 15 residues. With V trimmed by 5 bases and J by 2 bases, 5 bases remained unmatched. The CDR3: CASRRGQGTYNEQFF. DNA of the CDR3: TGCGCCAGCAGACGGGGACAGGGTACCTACAATGAGCAGTTCTTC.

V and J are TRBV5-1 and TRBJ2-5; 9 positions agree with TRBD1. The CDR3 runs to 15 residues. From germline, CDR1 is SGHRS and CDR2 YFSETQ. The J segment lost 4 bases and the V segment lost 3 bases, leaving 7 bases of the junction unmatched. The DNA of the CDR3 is TGCGCCAGCAGCTCACAGGGGGCTAACGGAGAGACCCAGTACTTC. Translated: CASSSQGANGETQYF.

In DNA form, the CDR3 reads TGCGCCAGCAGCCAAGTACTCGCGGCTAGCGGGGGGAAATACACAGATACGCAGTATTTT. Encoded protein: CASSQVLAASGGKYTDTQYF. V usage is TRBV4-3 and J usage is TRBJ2-3; 11 positions agree with TRBD2. The CDR3 loop spans 20 amino acids. J gave up 2 bases and V 1 base, and 14 bases lay outside the gene matches. Germline values: CDR1 LGHNA, CDR2 YSLEER.

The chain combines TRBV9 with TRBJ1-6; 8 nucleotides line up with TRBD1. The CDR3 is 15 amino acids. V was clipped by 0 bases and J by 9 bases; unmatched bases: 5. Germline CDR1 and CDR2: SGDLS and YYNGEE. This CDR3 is CASSVDGQGSSPLHF. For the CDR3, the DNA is TGTGCCAGCAGCGTAGACGGACAGGGTTCTTCACCCCTCCACTTT.

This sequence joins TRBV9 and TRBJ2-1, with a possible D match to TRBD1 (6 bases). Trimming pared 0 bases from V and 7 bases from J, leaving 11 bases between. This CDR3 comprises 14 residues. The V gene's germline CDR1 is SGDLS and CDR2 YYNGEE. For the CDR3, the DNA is TGTGCCAGCAGCGTAGAGCTGGACAGAAATGAGCAGTTCTTC. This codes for CASSVELDRNEQFF.

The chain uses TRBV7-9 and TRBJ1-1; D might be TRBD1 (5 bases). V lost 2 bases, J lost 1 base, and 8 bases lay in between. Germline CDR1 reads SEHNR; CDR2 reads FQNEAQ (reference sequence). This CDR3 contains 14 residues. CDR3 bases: TGTGCCAGCAGCTTAATGGGGCAGAACACTGAAGCTTTCTTT. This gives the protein CASSLMGQNTEAFF.

DNA of the CDR3: TGTGCCGGCTCTAGCGGACCCCCCAATGAGCAGTTCTTC. Its protein is CAGSSGPPNEQFF. The genes are TRBV2 and TRBJ2-1; TRBD2 matches at 7 bases. Germline V lookup: CDR1 SNHLY, CDR2 FYNNEI. J gave up 6 bases and V 11 bases, and 10 bases lay outside the gene matches. The CDR3 totals 13 residues.

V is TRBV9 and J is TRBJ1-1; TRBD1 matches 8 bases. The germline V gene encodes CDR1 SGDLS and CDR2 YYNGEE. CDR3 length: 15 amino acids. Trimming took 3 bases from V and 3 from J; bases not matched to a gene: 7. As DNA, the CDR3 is TGTGCCAGCAGCGACGACAGGGGCGGGCACACTGAAGCTTTCTTT. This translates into CASSDDRGGHTEAFF.

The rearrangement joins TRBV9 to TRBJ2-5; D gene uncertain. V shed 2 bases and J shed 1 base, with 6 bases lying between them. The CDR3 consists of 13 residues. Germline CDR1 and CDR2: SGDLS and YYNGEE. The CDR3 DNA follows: TGTGCCAGCAGCGTCTCAGTCCAAGAGACCCAGTACTTC. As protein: CASSVSVQETQYF. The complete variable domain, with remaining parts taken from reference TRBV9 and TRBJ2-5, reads DSGVTQTPKHLITATGQRVTLRCSPRSGDLSVYWYQQSLDQGLQFLIQYYNGEERAKGNILERFSAQQFPDLHSELNLSSLELGDSALYFCASSVSVQETQYFGPGTRLLVL.

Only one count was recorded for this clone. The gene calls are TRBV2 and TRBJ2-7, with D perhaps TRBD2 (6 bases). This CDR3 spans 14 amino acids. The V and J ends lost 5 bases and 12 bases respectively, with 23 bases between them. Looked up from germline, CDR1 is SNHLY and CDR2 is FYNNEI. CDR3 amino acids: CASSRSGLSTAGYF. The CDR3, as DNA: TGTGCCAGCAGTCGATCGGGACTTTCTACGGCGGGGTACTTC.